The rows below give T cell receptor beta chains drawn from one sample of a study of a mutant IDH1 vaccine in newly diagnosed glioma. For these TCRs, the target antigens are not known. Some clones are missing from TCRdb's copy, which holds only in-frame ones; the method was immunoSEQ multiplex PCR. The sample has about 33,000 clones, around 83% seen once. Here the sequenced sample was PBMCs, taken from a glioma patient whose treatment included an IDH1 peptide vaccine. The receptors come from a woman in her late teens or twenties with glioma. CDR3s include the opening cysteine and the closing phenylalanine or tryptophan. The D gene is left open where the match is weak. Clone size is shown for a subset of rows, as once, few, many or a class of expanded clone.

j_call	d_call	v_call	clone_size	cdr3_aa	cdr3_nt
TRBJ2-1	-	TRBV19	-	CASSRTPYNEQFF	TGTGCCAGTAGTAGGACACCTTACAATGAGCAGTTCTTC
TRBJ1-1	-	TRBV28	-	CASIGGRRGKEAFF	TGTGCCAGCATCGGGGGGCGTCGAGGGAAAGAAGCTTTCTTT
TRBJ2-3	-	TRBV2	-	CASSEGQGWGTSTDTQYF	TGTGCCAGCAGTGAAGGCCAGGGGTGGGGTACTAGCACAGATACGCAGTATTTT
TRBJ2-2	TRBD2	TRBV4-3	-	CASSQESIGLAYIHTGELFF	TGCGCCAGCAGCCAAGAATCCATAGGACTAGCGTATATTCACACCGGGGAGCTGTTTTTT
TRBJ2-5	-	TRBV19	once	CASSIFGEAETQYF	TGTGCCAGTAGTATATTCGGGGAGGCGGAGACCCAGTACTTC
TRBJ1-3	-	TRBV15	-	CATSAPGRSEEDTIYF	TGTGCCACCAGCGCCCCAGGGAGGTCAGAAGAAGACACCATATATTTT
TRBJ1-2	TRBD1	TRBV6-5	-	CASAPAGGGYTF	TGTGCCAGCGCCCCGGCAGGGGGAGGCTACACCTTC
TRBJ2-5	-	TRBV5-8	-	CASSLLGQETQYF	TGTGCCAGCAGCTTACTCGGGCAAGAGACCCAGTACTTC
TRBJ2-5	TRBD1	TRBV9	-	CASSVVGTAQETQYF	TGTGCCAGCAGCGTAGTCGGGACAGCACAAGAGACCCAGTACTTC
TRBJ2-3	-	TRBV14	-	CASSQRVLGTDTQYF	TGTGCCAGCAGCCAACGCGTCCTCGGGACAGATACGCAGTATTTT
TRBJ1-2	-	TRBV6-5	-	CASTLRGSGYTF	TGTGCCAGCACCCTAAGGGGAAGTGGCTACACCTTC
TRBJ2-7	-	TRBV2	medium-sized	CASTLTGGYEQYF	TGTGCCAGCACTTTAACAGGAGGATACGAGCAGTACTTC
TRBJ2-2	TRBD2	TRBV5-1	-	CASSLASGIDGELFF	TGCGCCAGCAGCTTGGCAAGCGGGATCGACGGGGAGCTGTTTTTT
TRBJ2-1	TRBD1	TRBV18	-	CASSQTGYHEQFF	TGTGCCAGCTCTCAGACAGGGTACCATGAGCAGTTCTTC
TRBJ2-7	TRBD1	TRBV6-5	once	CASRSTGAYEQYF	TGTGCCAGCAGAAGTACAGGGGCCTACGAGCAGTACTTC
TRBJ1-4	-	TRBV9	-	CASSDHGRDYEKLFF	TGTGCCAGCAGCGACCATGGCAGGGACTATGAAAAACTGTTTTTT
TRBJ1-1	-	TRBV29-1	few	CSVEGRVSGTEAFF	TGCAGCGTTGAAGGTCGGGTGAGTGGCACTGAAGCTTTCTTT
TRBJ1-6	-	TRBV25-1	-	CASDKTGYNSPLHF	TGTGCCAGCGACAAGACAGGATATAATTCACCCCTCCACTTT
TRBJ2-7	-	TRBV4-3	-	CASSQVASVSYEQYF	TGCGCCAGCAGCCAAGTGGCTAGCGTTAGCTACGAGCAGTACTTC
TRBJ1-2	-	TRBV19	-	CASNDGSYGYTF	TGTGCCAGTAATGACGGGTCCTATGGCTACACCTTC
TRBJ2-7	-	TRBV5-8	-	CASSSGYEQYF	TGTGCCAGCAGCTCCGGATACGAGCAGTACTTC
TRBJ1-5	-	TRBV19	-	CASSPGPNQPQHF	TGTGCCAGTAGCCCCGGCCCTAATCAGCCCCAGCATTTT
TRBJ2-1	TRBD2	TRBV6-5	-	CASSPGTSVNEQFF	TGTGCCAGCAGTCCCGGGACTAGCGTGAATGAGCAGTTCTTC
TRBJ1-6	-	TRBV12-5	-	CASGLDTGTDSYNSPLHF	TGTGCTAGTGGTTTGGACACAGGGACCGACTCCTATAATTCACCCCTCCACTTT
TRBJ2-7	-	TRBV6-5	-	CASRRDNSYEQYF	TGTGCCAGCAGGAGGGACAACTCCTACGAGCAGTACTTC
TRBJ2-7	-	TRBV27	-	CASGKTGLRYEQYF	TGTGCCAGCGGAAAGACGGGACTCAGGTACGAGCAGTACTTC
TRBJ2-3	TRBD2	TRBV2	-	CARTEIQRGSTDTQYF	TGTGCCAGGACCGAGATCCAGCGGGGAAGCACAGATACGCAGTATTTT
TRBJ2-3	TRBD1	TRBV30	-	CALDGDRGPRDTQYF	TGTGCCCTGGATGGTGACAGGGGGCCCCGGGATACGCAGTATTTT
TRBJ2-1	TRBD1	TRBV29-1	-	CSVEGGTGLGNEQFF	TGCAGCGTTGAAGGGGGGACAGGGCTTGGCAATGAGCAGTTCTTC
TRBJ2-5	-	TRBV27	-	CASSFGGGTQYF	TGTGCCAGCAGTTTCGGAGGAGGGACCCAGTACTTC
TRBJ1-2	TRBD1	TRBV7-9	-	CATPGQGIGVPIDGYTF	TGTGCCACCCCGGGACAGGGGATCGGAGTACCTATCGATGGCTACACCTTC
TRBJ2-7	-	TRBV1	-	CTSSQREGPYEQYF	TGCACCAGCAGCCAGCGAGAGGGACCCTACGAGCAGTACTTC
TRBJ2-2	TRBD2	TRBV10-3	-	CATREGTETGELFF	TGTGCCACCCGGGAGGGAACAGAAACCGGGGAGCTGTTTTTT
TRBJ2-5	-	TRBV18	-	CASSLSQETQYF	TGTGCCAGCTCTCTCAGCCAAGAGACCCAGTACTTC
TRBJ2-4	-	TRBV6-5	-	CASSYLAKNIQYF	TGTGCCAGCAGTTACTTGGCCAAAAACATTCAGTACTTC
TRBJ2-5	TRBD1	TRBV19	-	CASSIGHDRGVIQYF	TGTGCCAGTAGTATAGGTCACGACAGGGGGGTCATCCAGTACTTC
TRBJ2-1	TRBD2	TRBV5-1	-	CASSQGTSGHYNEQFF	TGCGCCAGCAGCCAGGGGACTAGCGGGCACTACAATGAGCAGTTCTTC
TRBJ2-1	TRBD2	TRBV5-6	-	CASSPGTSNEQFF	TGTGCCAGCAGCCCCGGGACTAGCAATGAGCAGTTCTTC
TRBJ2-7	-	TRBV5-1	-	CASSLDRVGEQYF	TGCGCCAGCAGCTTGGACAGGGTTGGCGAGCAGTACTTC
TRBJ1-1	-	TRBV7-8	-	CASSLVRDPEAFF	TGTGCCAGCAGCTTAGTTAGGGACCCAGAAGCTTTCTTT
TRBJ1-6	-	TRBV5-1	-	CASSLEGGGTPLHF	TGCGCCAGCAGCTTGGAGGGGGGGGGAACACCCCTCCACTTT
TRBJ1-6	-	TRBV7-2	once	CASSLDLSSPLHF	TGTGCCAGCAGCTTAGATCTCAGTTCACCCCTCCACTTT
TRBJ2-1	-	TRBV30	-	CAWTASSSYNEQFF	TGTGCCTGGACGGCTTCCAGCTCCTACAATGAGCAGTTCTTC
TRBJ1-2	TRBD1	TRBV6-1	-	CASSGGQFANYGYTF	TGTGCCAGCAGTGGGGGACAGTTCGCTAACTATGGCTACACCTTC
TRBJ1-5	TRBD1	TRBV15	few	CATSGRTGDNQPQHF	TGTGCCACCAGCGGACGGACAGGGGACAACCAGCCCCAGCATTTT
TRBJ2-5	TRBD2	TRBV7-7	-	CASSSSGGRTQYF	TGTGCTAGCAGCTCTAGCGGGGGTCGGACCCAGTACTTC
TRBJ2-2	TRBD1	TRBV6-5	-	CASSYGLDRPGELFF	TGTGCCAGCAGTTACGGATTGGACAGGCCCGGGGAGCTGTTTTTT
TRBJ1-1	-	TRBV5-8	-	CASSLGGMNTEAFF	TGTGCCAGCAGCCTGGGAGGGATGAACACTGAAGCTTTCTTT
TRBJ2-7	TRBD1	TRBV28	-	CASSFLLGQGLYEQYF	TGTGCCAGCAGTTTTCTCCTGGGACAGGGGCTCTACGAGCAGTACTTC
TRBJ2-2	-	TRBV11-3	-	CASSLGGNTGELFF	TGTGCCAGCAGCCTGGGGGGGAACACCGGGGAGCTGTTTTTT
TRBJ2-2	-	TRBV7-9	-	CASSPDLNTGELFF	TGTGCCAGCAGCCCAGACCTGAACACCGGGGAGCTGTTTTTT